The next 30 T cell receptor beta chains were all read from a single sample in a study of cytomegalovirus exposure and HLA in healthy donors. In the PCR, 60 Vbeta and 13 Jbeta primers were used. Here immunoSEQ multiplex PCR was the method, and the copy in TCRdb shows in-frame clones only, minus some. The top ten hold 5.4% of the sample, which has some 250,000 clones, 82% seen once. Sequenced: PBMCs. The receptor set was obtained from a woman aged 40 to 50 in good health and CMV-seropositive.

The chain links TRBV6-5 to TRBJ1-2; no clear D. CDR1 and CDR2 from the germline V gene are MNHEY and SVGAGI. The CDR3 consists of 15 residues. V was shortened by 0 bases and J by 2 bases, with 10 bases between the two germline ends. The CDR3: CASSYSGERNYGYTF. CDR3 DNA sequence: TGTGCCAGCAGTTACTCTGGCGAGCGCAACTATGGCTACACCTTC.

The V call is TRBV29-1, the J call TRBJ2-7; TRBD1 might be the D (5 bases). The V gene's germline CDR1 is SQVTM and CDR2 ANQGSEA. The V end lost 3 bases, the J end lost 2 bases, and 11 bases lay between the germline ends. The CDR3 spans 13 residues. CDR3 protein: CSVEKGYPYEQYF. In DNA, the CDR3 is TGCAGCGTTGAGAAGGGGTACCCCTACGAGCAGTACTTC.

In nucleotides, the CDR3 is TGTGCCAGCAGCGGACCGGACGGGGGATTGGACACTGAAGCTTTCTTT. Its translation is CASSGPDGGLDTEAFF. The chain has TRBV11-3 and TRBJ1-1; perhaps TRBD1 as D (5 bases). The CDR3 spans 16 residues. Between the trimmed V and J ends, which lost 5 bases and 3 bases, there was a span of 19 bases. Germline CDR1 reads SGHNT; CDR2 reads YENEEA.

This chain joins TRBV7-3 and TRBJ2-3; maybe TRBD2 (6 bases). Deletions cut 1 base from V and 3 bases from J, with 14 bases between. Germline V gene lookup returns CDR1 SGHTA and CDR2 FQGTGA. This CDR3 is 16 amino acids long. The CDR3 region is CASSLNGGLNTDTQYF. Written as DNA, the CDR3 is TGTGCCAGCAGCTTAAACGGGGGACTCAATACAGATACGCAGTATTTT.

The rearrangement joins TRBV4-3 to TRBJ1-2; 8 bases line up with TRBD1. Germline CDR1 and CDR2: LGHNA and YSLEER. The CDR3 has 15 residues. V shed 4 bases and J 8 bases; nucleotides not matched to a gene: 12. CDR3: CASSRSDRGLGGYTF. CDR3 nucleotide sequence: TGCGCCAGCAGCCGCTCAGACAGGGGTCTCGGAGGCTACACCTTC.

J is TRBJ2-1 and V is TRBV4-2, with 13 nucleotides matching TRBD2. Germline V gene data show CDR1 as LGHNA and CDR2 as YNFKEQ. This CDR3 is built from 16 residues. The V gene end was trimmed by 0 bases and the J gene end by 7 bases; junction bases not matched to a gene: 3. CDR3 sequence: CASSQDLTSGRNEQFF. The CDR3 nucleotides are TGTGCCAGCAGCCAAGATCTGACTAGCGGGAGGAATGAGCAGTTCTTC.

The gene calls are TRBV7-2 and TRBJ1-4; 8 bases agree with TRBD1. The CDR3 totals 14 residues. With V trimmed by 3 bases and J by 6 bases, 3 bases remained unmatched. Germline CDR1 SGHTA, CDR2 FQGNSA. The CDR3 DNA reads as TGTGCCAGCAGCTTCGAACAGGGGGATGAAAAACTGTTTTTT. Translating gives CASSFEQGDEKLFF.

The V gene is TRBV10-3, the J gene TRBJ2-5; 8 bases align to TRBD2. CDR1 and CDR2 from the germline V gene are ENHRY and SYGVKD. The ends lost 8 bases at V and 2 bases at J; junction bases unmatched: 1. This CDR3 is built from 12 residues. The CDR3 protein is CAISGGQETQYF. The CDR3 region has the DNA TGTGCCATCTCGGGGGGGCAAGAGACCCAGTACTTC.

This chain uses TRBV10-3 with TRBJ1-5; D perhaps matches TRBD1 (6 bases). The CDR3 consists of 16 residues. CDR1 is ENHRY and CDR2 is SYGVKD in the germline V gene. V lost 0 bases and J lost 0, with 9 bases in between. In DNA form, the CDR3 reads TGTGCCATCAGTGAGTCCGGACAGCATAGCAATCAGCCCCAGCATTTT. Translating it yields CAISESGQHSNQPQHF.

The chain employs TRBV25-1 and TRBJ1-2; TRBD1 might be the D (6 bases). The V gene's germline CDR1 is MGHDK and CDR2 SYGVNS. Trimming removed 1 base at V and 12 bases at J, with 15 bases between. The CDR3 runs to 13 residues. The chain's CDR3 is CASSEFDRLGHTF. In nucleotides, the CDR3 is TGTGCCAGCAGTGAATTCGACAGGCTGGGCCACACCTTC.

The rearrangement links TRBV2 to TRBJ1-5, with D perhaps TRBD1 (6 bases). V lost 8 bases and J 6 bases, leaving 14 bases between the germline ends. This CDR3 spans 13 amino acids. The germline V gene encodes CDR1 SNHLY and CDR2 FYNNEI. In DNA form, the CDR3 reads TGTGCCAGCGTACAGGGACAACGTCAGCCCCAGCATTTT. This encodes CASVQGQRQPQHF.

The V call is TRBV30, the J call TRBJ1-1; TRBD1 matches at 7 bases. The CDR3 is 11 residues long. CDR1 and CDR2 (germline): GTSNPN, SVGIG (reference sequence). Trimming removed 5 bases from V and 11 bases from J; junction bases left unmatched: 8. CDR3 DNA: TGTGCCTGGTACAGGGGTCTGTCGGCTTTCTTT. This translates into CAWYRGLSAFF.

The genes are TRBV6-1 and TRBJ1-1; D might be TRBD1 (5 bases). The CDR3 totals 17 residues. The V end lost 4 bases, the J end lost 1 base, and 19 bases lay between the germline ends. Germline V gene sequence: CDR1 MNHNS, CDR2 SASEGT. This CDR3 is CASSVETRARGNTEAFF. The CDR3 coding sequence is TGTGCCAGCAGTGTCGAAACCAGGGCCCGCGGGAACACTGAAGCTTTCTTT.

This chain connects TRBV7-3 to TRBJ1-1, with D tentatively TRBD1 (5 bases). Looked up from germline, CDR1 is SGHTA and CDR2 is FQGTGA. There are 14 residues in the CDR3. V lost 5 bases and J 6 bases, leaving 16 bases between the germline ends. The CDR3 loop reads CASSLTGQEAEAFF. The CDR3 region has the DNA TGTGCCAGCAGCCTCACAGGTCAGGAAGCTGAAGCTTTCTTT.

Points on this clone: The same CDR3 can be traced to other DNA sequences in this sample. V usage is TRBV4-1 and J usage is TRBJ1-2, with D perhaps matching TRBD1 (6 bases). Looked up from germline, CDR1 is MGHRA and CDR2 is YSYEKL. Trimming cost V 0 bases and J 8 bases, with 13 bases left between them. The CDR3 extends over 14 amino acids. The CDR3 coding sequence is TGCGCCAGCAGCCAAGAGGGACAACGTGGAGGCTACACCTTC. It specifies CASSQEGQRGGYTF.

This chain uses TRBV14 with TRBJ2-1; 10 positions match TRBD2. Germline CDR1 SGHDN, CDR2 FVKESK. The length of the CDR3 is 16 residues. V shed 5 bases and J 7 bases; nucleotides not matched to a gene: 11. The CDR3 DNA follows: TGTGCCAGCAGCTCCCGAGCAGCGGGAGGGAGAAATGAGCAGTTCTTC. Amino acid sequence: CASSSRAAGGRNEQFF. Full variable domain (remainder filled in from reference TRBV14 and TRBJ2-1): EAGVTQFPSHSVIEKGQTVTLRCDPISGHDNLYWYRRVMGKEIKFLLHFVKESKQDESGMPNNRFLAERTGGTYSTLKVQPAELEDSGVYFCASSSRAAGGRNEQFFGPGTRLTVL.

The rearrangement uses TRBV7-9 and TRBJ2-2; D may be TRBD2 (5 bases). The CDR3 spans 10 residues. Looked up from germline, CDR1 is SEHNR and CDR2 is FQNEAQ (reference sequence). V lost 4 bases and J 13 bases, leaving 7 bases between the germline ends. The CDR3 region is CASSSEGLFF. The CDR3 nucleotides read TGTGCCAGCAGCTCCGAGGGGCTGTTTTTT.

V and J are TRBV5-1 and TRBJ2-3, with TRBD1 matching 7 bases. The V gene's germline CDR1 is SGHRS and CDR2 YFSETQ. Unmatched junction bases numbered 9, after V lost 3 bases and J lost 2 bases. This CDR3 has 16 amino acids. The DNA for the CDR3 is TGCGCCAGCAGCTACGCCGGGACAGAATCCACAGATACGCAGTATTTT. Translated: CASSYAGTESTDTQYF.

The chain links TRBV7-8 to TRBJ1-4, with D perhaps matching TRBD1 (5 bases). Germline V gene lookup returns CDR1 SGHVS and CDR2 FQNEAQ. The ends were cut back, 5 bases at V and 5 bases at J, with 15 bases in the middle. This CDR3 comprises 15 residues. Written as DNA, the CDR3 is TGTGCCAGCAGCCCCGATAGGGGTTTGAATGAAAAACTGTTTTTT. It translates to CASSPDRGLNEKLFF.

The chain carries TRBV9 and TRBJ2-1; D possibly corresponds to TRBD2 (6 bases). V was trimmed by 0 bases and J by 3 bases, leaving 13 bases between them. This CDR3 comprises 16 residues. CDR1 is SGDLS, CDR2 YYNGEE, per germline. CDR3 region: CASSVVGGDRYNEQFF. CDR3 bases: TGTGCCAGCAGCGTAGTAGGAGGGGATCGCTACAATGAGCAGTTCTTC.

In this sample, this clone turned up a few times. The chain employs TRBV7-8 and TRBJ2-7; 8 nucleotides agree with TRBD2. Germline CDR1 and CDR2: SGHVS and FQNEAQ. The CDR3 is 15 residues long. V trimming: 5 bases; J trimming: 2 bases; junction bases outside the gene matches: 8. The CDR3 is CASSGGGRGTYEQYF. The CDR3 DNA is TGTGCCAGCAGCGGCGGGGGGCGGGGGACCTACGAGCAGTACTTC. Full variable domain (missing parts from reference TRBV7-8 and TRBJ2-7): GAGVSQSPRYKVAKRGQDVALRCDPISGHVSLFWYQQALGQGPEFLTYFQNEAQLDKSGLPSDRFFAERPEGSVSTLKIQRTQQEDSAVYLCASSGGGRGTYEQYFGPGTRLTVT.

The rearrangement joins TRBV7-2 to TRBJ2-1, with 8 bases lining up with TRBD2. Trimming at V came to 6 bases and at J to 6 bases, leaving 13 bases not matched to a gene. CDR3 length equals 16 residues. Germline V gene sequence: CDR1 SGHTA, CDR2 FQGNSA. The DNA of the CDR3 is TGTGCCAGCAGGCCTTCACTCGGGGGGGCGGCCAATGAGCAGTTCTTC. Amino acid sequence: CASRPSLGGAANEQFF.

This clone appeared once. CDR3 DNA: TGTGCCAGCAGTCTAGCGGAGAGCTCCTACGAGCAGTACTTC. Translating gives CASSLAESSYEQYF. V usage is TRBV2 and J usage is TRBJ2-7; 7 nucleotides match TRBD2. The CDR3 is 14 residues long. From germline, CDR1 is SNHLY and CDR2 FYNNEI. The V segment lost 5 bases and the J segment 0 bases; nucleotides outside the gene matches: 4.

As for this clone: One end of the junction varies from germline; a read error may be responsible. V gene TRBV7-9 combines with J gene TRBJ2-1; D remains unclear. The CDR3 length is 12 residues. Germline lookup yields CDR1 SEHNR and CDR2 FQNEAQ (reference sequence). CDR3 amino acids: CSSSLTYNEQFF. Here the CDR3 DNA reads TGTTCCAGCAGCCTTACCTACAATGAGCAGTTCTTC.

The chain links TRBV6-5 to TRBJ2-3; no clear D. The germline V and J ends were trimmed by 6 bases and 2 bases, with 9 bases remaining between them. This CDR3 spans 13 amino acids. CDR1 is MNHEY, CDR2 SVGAGI, per germline. The CDR3 protein is CASRLTFTDTQYF. As DNA, the CDR3 is TGTGCCAGCAGGTTGACTTTCACAGATACGCAGTATTTT.

The chain carries TRBV9 and TRBJ2-1; D might be TRBD2 (6 bases). The CDR3 spans 16 residues. Deletions cut 1 base from V and 1 base from J, with 12 bases between. CDR1 and CDR2 (germline): SGDLS, YYNGEE. The CDR3 protein is CASSVSGGGSYNEQFF. Written as DNA, the CDR3 is TGTGCCAGCAGCGTATCGGGTGGAGGGTCCTACAATGAGCAGTTCTTC.

The table lists this clone with a count of one. CDR3 in amino acids: CASSQARTSGRLDGELFF. In nucleotides, the CDR3 is TGCGCCAGCAGCCAAGCCCGCACTAGCGGGAGATTGGACGGGGAGCTGTTTTTT. The J gene is TRBJ2-2, the V gene TRBV4-3; 11 bases fit TRBD2. The V gene's germline CDR1 is LGHNA and CDR2 YSLEER. The V gene end was trimmed by 1 base and the J gene end by 7 bases; junction bases not matched to a gene: 11. The length of the CDR3 is 18 residues.

The rearrangement joins TRBV29-1 to TRBJ2-1, with D unclear. V dropped 6 bases and J dropped 1 base, with 13 bases sitting between them. In germline, CDR1 is SQVTM, CDR2 ANQGSEA. This CDR3 region has 14 residues. CDR3 in amino acids: CSVPSAVSYNEQFF. For the CDR3, the DNA is TGCAGCGTCCCGTCCGCGGTGTCCTACAATGAGCAGTTCTTC.

The CDR3 here is CASSQGTGGAGELFF. The CDR3 DNA reads TGCGCCAGCAGCCAAGGGACAGGGGGAGCCGGGGAGCTGTTTTTT. The chain combines TRBV4-3 with TRBJ2-2, with TRBD1 matching 10 bases. This CDR3 is 15 amino acids long. Looked up from germline, CDR1 is LGHNA and CDR2 is YSLEER. V shed 1 base, J shed 6 bases, and the junction held 2 bases outside the gene matches.

The gene calls are TRBV10-3 and TRBJ2-1; 8 bases are shared with TRBD1. Germline V gene data show CDR1 as ENHRY and CDR2 as SYGVKD. This CDR3 has 15 amino acids. V shed 6 bases, J shed 5 bases, and the junction held 9 bases outside the gene matches. Here the CDR3 DNA reads TGTGCCATCAGGGCCTCGACAGGGGCCCACAATGAGCAGTTCTTC. Its translation: CAIRASTGAHNEQFF.